The sequence of this TCR beta chain was determined in a study of CD8 T cells in Susac syndrome. Study outcomes and limitations: That the number of individuals in its TCR sequencing and HLA analysis was relatively small was acknowledged by the study.

Comment on this clonotype: Its antigen remains unidentified.

CD8+ and CD4+ T cells from blood underwent TCR beta sequencing, which was carried out in a high-throughput format. TEMRA cells were FACS-enriched, with CD8+ and CD4+ T cells isolated negatively. Reverse transcription of roughly 0.45 to 1 ug RNA used random hexamers. The method of amplification for TCR beta CDR3 was immunoSEQ multiplex PCR, covering 54 Vbeta and 13 Jbeta. TCRdb recomputed calls from the immunoSEQ multiplex PCR reads with MiXCR, one row per CDR3 protein. Counted here are approximately 170,000 distinct CDR3 sequences, around 92% occurring once; the ten biggest clones make up around 0.079%. Germline V gives CDR1 SEHNR, CDR2 FQNEAQ (reference sequence). CDR3 size: 19 residues. V lost 4 bases and J lost 0, with 19 bases in between.

Specimen: CD4+ T cells from PBMCs. The clonotype comes from a human donor in good health. V gene TRBV7-9 combines with J gene TRBJ2-6; no clear D. CDR3 in amino acids: CASSSLKAAASSGANVLTF. In nucleotides, the CDR3 is TGTGCCAGCAGCTCCCTAAAGGCGGCAGCCAGCTCTGGGGCCAACGTCCTGACTTTC.